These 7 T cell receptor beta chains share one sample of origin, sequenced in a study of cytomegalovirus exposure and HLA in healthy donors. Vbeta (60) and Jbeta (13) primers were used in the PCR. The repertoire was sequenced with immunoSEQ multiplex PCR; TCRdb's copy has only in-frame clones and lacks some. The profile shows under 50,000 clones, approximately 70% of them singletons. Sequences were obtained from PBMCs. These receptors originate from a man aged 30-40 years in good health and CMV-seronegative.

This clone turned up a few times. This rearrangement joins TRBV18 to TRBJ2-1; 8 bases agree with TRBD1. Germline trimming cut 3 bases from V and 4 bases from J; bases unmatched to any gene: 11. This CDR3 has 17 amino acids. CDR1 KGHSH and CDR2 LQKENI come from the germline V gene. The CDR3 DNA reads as TGTGCCAGCTCACCTCAGGGGGCAGGAGGCGGGTACAATGAGCAGTTCTTC. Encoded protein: CASSPQGAGGGYNEQFF.

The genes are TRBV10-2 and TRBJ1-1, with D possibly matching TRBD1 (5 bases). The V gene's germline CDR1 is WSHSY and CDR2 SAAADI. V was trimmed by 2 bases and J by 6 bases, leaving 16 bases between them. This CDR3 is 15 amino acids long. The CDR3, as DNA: TGCGCCAGCAGTGAGCGAGCTCGGGGGATGGCTGAAGCTTTCTTT. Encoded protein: CASSERARGMAEAFF.

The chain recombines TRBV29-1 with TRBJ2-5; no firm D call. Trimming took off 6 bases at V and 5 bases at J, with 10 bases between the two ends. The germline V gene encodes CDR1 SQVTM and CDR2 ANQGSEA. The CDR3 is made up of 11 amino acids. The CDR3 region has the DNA TGCAGCGTAGCAGAGGTGGAGACCCAGTACTTC. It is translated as CSVAEVETQYF.

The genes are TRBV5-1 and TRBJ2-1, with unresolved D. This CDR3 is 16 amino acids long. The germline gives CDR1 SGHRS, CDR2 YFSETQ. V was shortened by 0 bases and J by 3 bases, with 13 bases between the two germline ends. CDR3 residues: CASSLEYWRDYNEQFF. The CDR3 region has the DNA TGCGCCAGCAGCTTGGAGTACTGGAGAGACTACAATGAGCAGTTCTTC.

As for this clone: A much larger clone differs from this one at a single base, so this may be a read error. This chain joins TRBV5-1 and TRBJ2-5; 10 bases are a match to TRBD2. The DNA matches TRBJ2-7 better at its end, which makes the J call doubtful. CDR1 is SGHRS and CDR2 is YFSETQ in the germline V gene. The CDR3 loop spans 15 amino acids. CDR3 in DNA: TGCGCCAACAGCTTGTGGCTAGCGGGAGACCACGAGCAGTACTTC. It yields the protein CANSLWLAGDHEQYF.

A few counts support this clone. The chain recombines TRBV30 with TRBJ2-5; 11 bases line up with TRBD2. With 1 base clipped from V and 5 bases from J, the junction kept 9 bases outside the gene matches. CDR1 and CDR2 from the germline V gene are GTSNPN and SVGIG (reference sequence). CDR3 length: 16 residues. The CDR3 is CAWSGLTSGRTETQYF. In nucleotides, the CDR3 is TGTGCCTGGAGTGGACTCACTAGCGGGAGAACGGAGACCCAGTACTTC.

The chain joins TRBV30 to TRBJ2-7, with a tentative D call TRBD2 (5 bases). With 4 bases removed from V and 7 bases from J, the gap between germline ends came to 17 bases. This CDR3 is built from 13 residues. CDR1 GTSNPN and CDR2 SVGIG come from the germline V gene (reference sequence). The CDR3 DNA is TGTGCCTGGACAAGGCAGACCGGAGGAGAGCAGTACTTC. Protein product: CAWTRQTGGEQYF.